This T cell receptor (beta chain) comes out of a study of Ad26.COV2.S vaccination and SARS-CoV-2 variants (dated by TCRdb to about 2021). Context from the whole study: The specificity and breadth of SARS-CoV-2-reactive T cell receptors after Ad26.COV2.S vaccination were assessed by TCRbeta repertoire sequencing. The TCR-sequenced set comprised about 32 samples: some 19 Ad26.COV2.S vaccine recipients, 5 placebo recipients and 8 SARS-CoV-2 convalescent individuals.

V is clipped by 6 bases and J by 5 bases, and the sequence between their germline boundaries is 16 bases long. The CDR1 and CDR2 encoded by the germline V gene (reference sequence) are LNHDA and SQIVND. The CDR3, cysteine through phenylalanine, is 15 amino acids long. The entry retains the CDR3 DNA only, 45 bases that are in frame from base 1. TCRbeta CDR3 regions were sequenced with the immunoSEQ Assay. After extraction, genomic DNA underwent amplification by bias-controlled multiplex PCR, followed by high-throughput sequencing. Concerning the study's data processing: To quantify the absolute abundance of every unique TCRbeta CDR3 region, sequences were collapsed and filtered. T cell fraction was estimated by normalizing TCRbeta template counts to usable DNA, which was measured by amplifying reference genes present in all nucleated cells. Repertoire TCRs were annotated as SARS-CoV-2-specific when V gene, CDR3 amino acid sequence and J gene were exactly matched to a known reactive TCR set. The reference SARS-CoV-2 TCR set was derived from MIRA and filtered for enrichment in COVID-19-positive ImmuneCODE repertoires, a step that removed public or cross-reactive TCRs. Using the MIRA antigens, annotated TCRs were further analysed by specific ORF or by position within an ORF. Breadth was defined as annotated unique rearrangements over total unique productive rearrangements; depth was the summed frequency of those rearrangements. Two-sided Wilcoxon rank-sum tests were applied when comparing TCR breadth between groups. TCRdb mirrors the immuneACCESS table, restricted to in-frame sequences. Some clones are absent from its copies; in checked studies, under half trace to an unresolved V gene, and the reason for the others is unknown. V and J calls and clone size are as listed in that table; D and trimming were resolved from the DNA. The sample profile shows over 130,000 clones; 86% of them were found once. The ten largest account for 4% to 6% of the sample.

Here is what the overall study found, with its caveats: After vaccination, spike-specific CD8+ and CD4+ T cell responses were reported to show substantial breadth. According to the authors, total T cell responses may have been underestimated by the TCR breadth and depth analyses. Compared with placebo recipients, Ad26.COV2.S recipients showed higher spike-specific TCR breadth (P = 0.0014). Comparable non-spike TCR breadth was observed between vaccine and placebo recipients, consistent with only spike being contained in the vaccine.

Comments on this clone: The specificity of this receptor is unknown. Base-call qualities are not available, and no considerably larger clone is one nucleotide away.

This specimen's time point label, interpreted: individuals recovered from natural SARS-CoV-2 infection. The sequences come from peripheral blood, collected after recovery from COVID-19. The sequence links TRBV19 to TRBJ1-4; TRBD1 is a possible D gene, resting on 6 matching bases. This TCR came from a human donor who had recovered from COVID-19. The nucleotide sequence reads TGTGCCAGTAGCCCTAGGGGGGGTCCAAATGAAAAACTGTTTTTT. Protein translation: CASSPRGGPNEKLFF. The reference TRBV19 and TRBJ1-4 proteins fill in what lies around the CDR3, so the full variable domain reads DGGITQSPKYLFRKEGQNVTLSCEQNLNHDAMYWYRQDPGQGLRLIYYSQIVNDFQKGDIAEGYSVSREKKESFPLTVTSAQKNPTAFYLCASSPRGGPNEKLFFGSGTQLSVL.